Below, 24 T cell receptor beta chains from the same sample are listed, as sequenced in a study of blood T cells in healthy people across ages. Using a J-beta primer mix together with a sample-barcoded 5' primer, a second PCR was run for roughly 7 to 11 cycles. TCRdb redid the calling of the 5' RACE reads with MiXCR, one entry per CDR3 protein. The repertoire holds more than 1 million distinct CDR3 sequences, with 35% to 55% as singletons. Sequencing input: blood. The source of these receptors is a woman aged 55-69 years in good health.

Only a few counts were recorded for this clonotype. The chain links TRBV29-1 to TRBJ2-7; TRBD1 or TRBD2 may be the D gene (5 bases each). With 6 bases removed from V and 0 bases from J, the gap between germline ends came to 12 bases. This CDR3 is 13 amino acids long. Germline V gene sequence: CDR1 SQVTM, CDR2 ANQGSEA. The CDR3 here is CSVQGPDSYEQYF. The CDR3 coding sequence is TGCAGCGTCCAGGGACCGGACTCCTACGAGCAGTACTTC.

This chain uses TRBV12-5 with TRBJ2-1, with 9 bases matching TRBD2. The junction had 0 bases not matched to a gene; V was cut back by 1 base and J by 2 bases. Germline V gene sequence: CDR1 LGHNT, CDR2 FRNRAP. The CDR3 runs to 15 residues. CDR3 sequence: CASGLGTSAYNEQFF. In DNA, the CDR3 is TGTGCTAGTGGTTTGGGGACTAGCGCCTACAATGAGCAGTTCTTC.

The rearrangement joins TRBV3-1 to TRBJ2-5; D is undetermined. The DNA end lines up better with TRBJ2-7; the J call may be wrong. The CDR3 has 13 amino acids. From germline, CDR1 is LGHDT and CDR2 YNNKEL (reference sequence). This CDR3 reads CASSQDVRLEQYF. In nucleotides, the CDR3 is TGTGCCAGCAGCCAAGACGTTCGTCTCGAGCAGTACTTC.

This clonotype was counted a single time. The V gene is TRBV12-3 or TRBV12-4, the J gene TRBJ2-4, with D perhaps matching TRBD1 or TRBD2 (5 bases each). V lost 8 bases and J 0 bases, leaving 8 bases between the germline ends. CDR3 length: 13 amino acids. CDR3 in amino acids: CASGTLAKNIQYF. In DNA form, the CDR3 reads TGTGCCAGCGGGACCTTAGCCAAAAACATTCAGTACTTC.

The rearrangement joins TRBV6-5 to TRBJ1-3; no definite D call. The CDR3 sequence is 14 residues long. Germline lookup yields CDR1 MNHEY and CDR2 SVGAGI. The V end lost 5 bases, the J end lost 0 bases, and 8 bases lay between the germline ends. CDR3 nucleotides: TGTGCCAGCAGTCAGGCCGTCTCTGGAAACACCATATATTTT. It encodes CASSQAVSGNTIYF.

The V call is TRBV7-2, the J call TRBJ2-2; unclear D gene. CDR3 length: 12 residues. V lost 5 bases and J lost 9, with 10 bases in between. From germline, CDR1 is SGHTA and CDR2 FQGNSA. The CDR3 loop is CASSNYGRELFF. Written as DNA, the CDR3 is TGTGCCAGCAGCAATTACGGCCGGGAGCTGTTTTTT.

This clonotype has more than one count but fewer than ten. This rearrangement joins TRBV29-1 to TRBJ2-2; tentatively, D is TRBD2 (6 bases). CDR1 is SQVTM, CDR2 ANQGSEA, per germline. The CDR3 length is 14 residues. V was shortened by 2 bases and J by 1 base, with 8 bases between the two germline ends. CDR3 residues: CSVEWRENTGELFF. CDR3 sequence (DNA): TGCAGCGTTGAATGGCGGGAGAACACCGGGGAGCTGTTTTTT.

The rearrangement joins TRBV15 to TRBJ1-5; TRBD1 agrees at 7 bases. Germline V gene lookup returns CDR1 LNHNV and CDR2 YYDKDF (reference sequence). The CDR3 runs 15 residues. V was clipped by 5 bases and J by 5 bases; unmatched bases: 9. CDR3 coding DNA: TGTGCCACCAGCCCGACAGGGAGAGACGATCAGCCCCAGCATTTT. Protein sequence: CATSPTGRDDQPQHF. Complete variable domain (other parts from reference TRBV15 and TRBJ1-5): DAMVIQNPRYQVTQFGKPVTLSCSQTLNHNVMYWYQQKSSQAPKLLFHYYDKDFNNEADTPDNFQSRRPNTSFCFLDIRSPGLGDTAMYLCATSPTGRDDQPQHFGDGTRLSIL.

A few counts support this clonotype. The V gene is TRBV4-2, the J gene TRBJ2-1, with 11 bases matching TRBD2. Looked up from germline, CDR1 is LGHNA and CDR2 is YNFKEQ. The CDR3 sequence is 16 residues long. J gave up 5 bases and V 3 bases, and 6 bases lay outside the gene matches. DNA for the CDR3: TGTGCCAGCAGCCAGGCCGGGACTAGCGGACACAATGAGCAGTTCTTC. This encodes CASSQAGTSGHNEQFF.

The CDR3 coding sequence is TGTGCCAGCAGCTCCTATGGGGCGGGAGGATCTAACACCGGGGAGCTGTTTTTT. Translation gives CASSSYGAGGSNTGELFF. The chain carries TRBV7-9 and TRBJ2-2, with 8 bases lining up with TRBD2. Germline lookup yields CDR1 SEHNR and CDR2 FQNEAQ (reference sequence). The CDR3 extends over 18 amino acids. The V gene end was trimmed by 4 bases and the J gene end by 2 bases; junction bases not matched to a gene: 12.

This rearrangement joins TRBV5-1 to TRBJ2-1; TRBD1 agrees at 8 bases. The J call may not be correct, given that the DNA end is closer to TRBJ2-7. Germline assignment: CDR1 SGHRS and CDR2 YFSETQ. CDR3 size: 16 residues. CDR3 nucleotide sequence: TGCGCCAGCAGCCCCGGACAGGGTACGGCCTACAATGAGCAGTACTTC. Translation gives CASSPGQGTAYNEQYF.

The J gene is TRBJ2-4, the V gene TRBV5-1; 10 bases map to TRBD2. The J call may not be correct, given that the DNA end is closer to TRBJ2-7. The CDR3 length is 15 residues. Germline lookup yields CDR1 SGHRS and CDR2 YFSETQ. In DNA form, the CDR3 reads TGCGCCAGCAGCGGGACTAGCGTGAAAACCTACGAGCAGTACTTC. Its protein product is CASSGTSVKTYEQYF.

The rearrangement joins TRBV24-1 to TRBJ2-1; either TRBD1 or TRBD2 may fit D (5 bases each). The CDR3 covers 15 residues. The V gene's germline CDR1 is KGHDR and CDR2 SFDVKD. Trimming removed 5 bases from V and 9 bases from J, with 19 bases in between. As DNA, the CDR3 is TGTGCCACCAGTGCCGCCTTGGACTGGGGGTTTGAGCAGTTCTTC. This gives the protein CATSAALDWGFEQFF.

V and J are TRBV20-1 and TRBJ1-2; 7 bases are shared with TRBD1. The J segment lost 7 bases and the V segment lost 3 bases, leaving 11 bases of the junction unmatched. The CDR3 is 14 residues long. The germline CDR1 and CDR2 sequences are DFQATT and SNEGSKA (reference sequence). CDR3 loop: CSASIGQGEGGYTF. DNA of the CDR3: TGCAGTGCTAGTATCGGGCAGGGGGAGGGTGGCTACACCTTC.

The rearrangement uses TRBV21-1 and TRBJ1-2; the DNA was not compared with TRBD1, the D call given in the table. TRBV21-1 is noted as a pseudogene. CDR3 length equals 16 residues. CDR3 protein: CASSKAREQGDYGYTF. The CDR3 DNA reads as TGTGCCAGCAGCAAAGCTCGGGAGCAGGGGGACTATGGCTACACCTTC.

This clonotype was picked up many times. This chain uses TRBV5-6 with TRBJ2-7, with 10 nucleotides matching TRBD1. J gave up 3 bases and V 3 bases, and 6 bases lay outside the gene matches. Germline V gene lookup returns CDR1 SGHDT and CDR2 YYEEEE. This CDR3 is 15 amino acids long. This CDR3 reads CASSYWGQGFYEQYF. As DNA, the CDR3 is TGTGCCAGCAGCTATTGGGGACAGGGGTTCTACGAGCAGTACTTC.

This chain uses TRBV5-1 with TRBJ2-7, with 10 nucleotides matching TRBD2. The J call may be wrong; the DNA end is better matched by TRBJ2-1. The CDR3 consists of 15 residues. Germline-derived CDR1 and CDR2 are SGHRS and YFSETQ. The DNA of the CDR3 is TGCGCCAGCGGATTAGCGGGAGGACAGGCGGGCGAGCAGTTCTTC. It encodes CASGLAGGQAGEQFF.

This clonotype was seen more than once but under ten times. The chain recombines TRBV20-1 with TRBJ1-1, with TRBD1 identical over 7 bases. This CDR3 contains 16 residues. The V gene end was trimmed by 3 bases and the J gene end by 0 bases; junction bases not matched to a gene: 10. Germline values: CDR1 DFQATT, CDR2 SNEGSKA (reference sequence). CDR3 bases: TGCAGTGCTAGGGGGGACAGCCTGAGCATGAACACTGAAGCTTTCTTT. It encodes CSARGDSLSMNTEAFF.

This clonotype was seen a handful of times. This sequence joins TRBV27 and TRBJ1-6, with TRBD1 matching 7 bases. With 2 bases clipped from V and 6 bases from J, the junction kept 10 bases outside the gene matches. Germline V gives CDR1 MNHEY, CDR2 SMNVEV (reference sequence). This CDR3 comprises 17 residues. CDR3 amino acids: CASSLGQAGQSNSPLHF. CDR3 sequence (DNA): TGTGCCAGCAGTTTAGGACAGGCCGGACAGTCTAATTCACCCCTCCACTTT.

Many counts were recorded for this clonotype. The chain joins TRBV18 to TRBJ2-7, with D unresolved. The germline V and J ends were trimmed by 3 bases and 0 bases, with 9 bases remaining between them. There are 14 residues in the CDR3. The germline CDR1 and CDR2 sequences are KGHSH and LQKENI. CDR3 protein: CASSPGESSYEQYF. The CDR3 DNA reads TGTGCCAGCTCACCGGGCGAGAGCTCCTACGAGCAGTACTTC.

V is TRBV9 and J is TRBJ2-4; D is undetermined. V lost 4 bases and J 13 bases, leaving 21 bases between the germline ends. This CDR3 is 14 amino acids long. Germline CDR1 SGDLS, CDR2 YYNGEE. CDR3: CASSPRLGYNEQYF. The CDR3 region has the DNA TGTGCCAGCAGCCCCCGACTGGGGTACAATGAGCAGTACTTC.

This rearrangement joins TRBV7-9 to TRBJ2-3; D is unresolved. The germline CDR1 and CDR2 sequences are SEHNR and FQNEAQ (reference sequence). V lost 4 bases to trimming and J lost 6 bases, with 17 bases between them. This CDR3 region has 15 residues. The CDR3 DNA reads TGTGCCAGCAGCTACCAGATTGGAAATGTGGATACGCAGTATTTT. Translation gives CASSYQIGNVDTQYF.

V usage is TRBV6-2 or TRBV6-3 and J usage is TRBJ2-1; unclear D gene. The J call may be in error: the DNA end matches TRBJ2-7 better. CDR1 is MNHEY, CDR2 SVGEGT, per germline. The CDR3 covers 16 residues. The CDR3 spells CASSYSSVAVGYEQYF. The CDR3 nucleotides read TGTGCCAGCAGTTACTCGAGTGTAGCCGTGGGGTACGAGCAGTACTTC.

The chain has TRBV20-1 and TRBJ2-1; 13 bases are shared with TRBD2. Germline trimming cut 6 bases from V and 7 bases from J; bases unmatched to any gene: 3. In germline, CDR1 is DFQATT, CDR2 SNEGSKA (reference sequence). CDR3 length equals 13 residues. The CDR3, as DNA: TGCAGTGCGGCGGGACTAGCGGGAAATGAGCAGTTCTTC. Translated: CSAAGLAGNEQFF.